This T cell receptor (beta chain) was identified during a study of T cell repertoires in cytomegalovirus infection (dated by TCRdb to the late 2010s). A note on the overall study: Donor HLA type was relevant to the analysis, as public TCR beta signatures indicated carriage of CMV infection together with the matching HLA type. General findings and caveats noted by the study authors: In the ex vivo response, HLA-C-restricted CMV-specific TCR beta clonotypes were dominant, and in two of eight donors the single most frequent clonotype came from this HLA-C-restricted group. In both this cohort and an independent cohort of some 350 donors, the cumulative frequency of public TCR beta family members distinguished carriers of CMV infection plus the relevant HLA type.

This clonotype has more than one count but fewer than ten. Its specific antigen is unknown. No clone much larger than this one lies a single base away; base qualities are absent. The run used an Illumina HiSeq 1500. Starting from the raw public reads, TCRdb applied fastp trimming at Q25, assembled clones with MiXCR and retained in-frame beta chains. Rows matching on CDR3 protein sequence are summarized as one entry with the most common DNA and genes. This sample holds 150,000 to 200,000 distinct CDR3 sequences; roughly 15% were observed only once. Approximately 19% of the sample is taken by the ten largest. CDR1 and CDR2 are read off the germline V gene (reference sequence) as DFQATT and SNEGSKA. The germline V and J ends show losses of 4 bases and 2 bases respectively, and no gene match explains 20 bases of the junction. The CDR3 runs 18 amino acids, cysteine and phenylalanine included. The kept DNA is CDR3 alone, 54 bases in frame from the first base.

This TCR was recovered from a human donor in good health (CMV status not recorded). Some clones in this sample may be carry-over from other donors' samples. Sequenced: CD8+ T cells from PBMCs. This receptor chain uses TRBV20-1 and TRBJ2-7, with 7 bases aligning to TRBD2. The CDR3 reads CSATITSEAPETPYEQYF. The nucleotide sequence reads TGCAGTGCTACCATAACTAGCGAGGCGCCAGAAACACCCTACGAGCAGTACTTC.